Shown below are 28 T cell receptor beta chains from a single sample sequenced in a study of blood T cell repertoires in COVID-19. The protocol was immunoSEQ multiplex PCR, while the TCRdb copy is restricted to in-frame clones and leaves out a portion. The sample consists of approximately 220,000 clones, approximately 85% of them appearing once. The specimen was peripheral blood. The receptors stem from a woman in her seventies with acute or convalescent COVID-19.

The chain has TRBV7-2 and TRBJ2-1, with TRBD2 matching 8 bases. V gave up 1 base and J gave up 4 bases; unmatched junction bases: 3. The CDR3 runs to 15 residues. Germline values: CDR1 SGHTA, CDR2 FQGNSA. Here the CDR3 reads CASSLGSGGYNEQFF. The CDR3 DNA sequence: TGTGCCAGCAGCTTAGGAAGCGGGGGTTACAATGAGCAGTTCTTC.

The CDR3 DNA reads TGTGCCAGCAGCCAAGGAGTGTTGGAGACCCAGTACTTC. This gives the protein CASSQGVLETQYF. The V call is TRBV3-1 (or the pseudogene TRBV3-2), the J call TRBJ2-5; D is ambiguous. Trimming shortened V by 1 base and J by 5 bases, and 8 bases separated the two germline ends. There are 13 residues in the CDR3. Germline V gene lookup returns CDR1 LGHDT and CDR2 YNNKEL (reference sequence).

V gene TRBV7-8 combines with J gene TRBJ2-7; TRBD2 is a possible D gene (6 bases). V was cut by 2 bases and J by 1 base, with 21 bases left in between. The CDR3 length is 18 residues. Per germline, CDR1 SGHVS and CDR2 FQNEAQ. CDR3 in DNA: TGTGCCAGCAGCTTACTCACGGGGCGGGGACCGCAATCCTACGAGCAGTACTTC. It is translated as CASSLLTGRGPQSYEQYF.

The J gene is TRBJ1-5, the V gene TRBV19; the match to TRBD1 covers 7 bases. V lost 7 bases, J lost 7 bases, and 7 bases stayed unmatched. The CDR3 contains 13 residues. Germline CDR1 LNHDA, CDR2 SQIVND (reference sequence). CDR3 sequence reads: CASNDRVGQPQHF. Written as DNA, the CDR3 is TGTGCCAGTAATGACAGGGTGGGACAGCCCCAGCATTTT.

The chain is built from TRBV27 and TRBJ1-5, with a possible D match to TRBD1 (6 bases). Germline CDR1 and CDR2: MNHEY and SMNVEV (reference sequence). This CDR3 is 15 amino acids long. V lost 5 bases and J 3 bases, leaving 14 bases between the germline ends. This CDR3 reads CASSHTGQINQPQHF. The DNA for the CDR3 is TGTGCCAGCAGTCATACCGGACAGATCAATCAGCCCCAGCATTTT.

This clone has a handful of counts. The chain carries TRBV24-1 and TRBJ1-5, with D possibly matching TRBD1 (6 bases). The CDR3 contains 19 residues. V lost 0 bases, J lost 0 bases, and 17 bases lay in between. The germline V gene has CDR1 KGHDR and CDR2 SFDVKD. The CDR3 loop reads CATSDLRQGRSRSNQPQHF. For the CDR3, the DNA is TGTGCCACCAGTGATTTGCGGCAGGGGAGATCCCGTAGCAATCAGCCCCAGCATTTT.

This chain joins TRBV11-3 and TRBJ2-3, with TRBD2 matching over 8 bases. Germline V lookup: CDR1 SGHNT, CDR2 YENEEA. The CDR3 is 16 residues long. Trimming removed 0 bases from V and 4 bases from J; junction bases left unmatched: 6. The DNA of the CDR3 is TGTGCCAGCAGCTTAGATTCGCGGGGGGCGTCAGATACGCAGTATTTT. It codes for CASSLDSRGASDTQYF.

The CDR3 reads CASSQGQETNYGYTF. CDR3 sequence (DNA): TGTGCCAGCAGCCAAGGACAGGAAACTAACTATGGCTACACCTTC. The V call is TRBV4-2, the J call TRBJ1-2, with D tentatively TRBD1 (6 bases). Germline CDR1 LGHNA, CDR2 YNFKEQ. The V gene lost 1 base and the J gene lost 0 bases, with 9 bases spanning the gap. The CDR3 has 15 residues.

This clone was seen a handful of times. The chain combines TRBV28 with TRBJ2-1; D possibly corresponds to TRBD2 (5 bases). In germline, CDR1 is MDHEN, CDR2 SYDVKM. The CDR3 extends over 15 amino acids. The ends were cut back, 5 bases at V and 7 bases at J, with 18 bases in the middle. CDR3 sequence: CASSPRLAMGNEQFF. Written as DNA, the CDR3 is TGTGCCAGCAGTCCCAGGCTAGCTATGGGGAATGAGCAGTTCTTC.

This chain links TRBV5-4 with TRBJ2-1; D may be TRBD1 (6 bases). The V gene lost 0 bases and the J gene lost 0 bases, with 10 bases spanning the gap. Germline assignment: CDR1 SGHNT and CDR2 YYREEE (reference sequence). This CDR3 region has 16 residues. CDR3: CASSLGGQRSYNEQFF. For the CDR3, the DNA is TGTGCCAGCAGCTTGGGAGGACAGCGCTCCTACAATGAGCAGTTCTTC.

The J gene is TRBJ1-1, the V gene TRBV18; TRBD1 might be the D (5 bases). Germline lookup yields CDR1 KGHSH and CDR2 LQKENI. The CDR3 spans 15 residues. V was cut by 3 bases and J by 3 bases, with 14 bases left in between. CDR3 residues: CASSPSIGHDTEAFF. CDR3 in DNA: TGTGCCAGCTCACCTTCTATAGGACACGACACTGAAGCTTTCTTT.

This chain uses TRBV4-3 with TRBJ2-2; 8 bases agree with TRBD1. The J segment lost 1 base and the V segment lost 4 bases, leaving 11 bases of the junction unmatched. This CDR3 has 18 amino acids. CDR1 and CDR2 (germline): LGHNA, YSLEER. The chain's CDR3 is CASSPRTPGTGNTGELFF. The CDR3 bases are TGCGCCAGCAGCCCACGAACCCCCGGGACAGGGAACACCGGGGAGCTGTTTTTT.

This chain connects TRBV5-5 to TRBJ1-2, with TRBD1 as a possible D gene (6 bases). The CDR3 runs 15 residues. The V gene lost 4 bases and the J gene lost 4 bases, with 17 bases spanning the gap. CDR1 and CDR2 from the germline V gene are SGHKS and YYEKEE (reference sequence). The CDR3 DNA sequence: TGTGCCAGCAGCCCGGACAGCTCTATGTTCTATGGCTACACCTTC. Encoded protein: CASSPDSSMFYGYTF.

About this clone: One junction end disagrees with the germline gene, perhaps due to a read error. V usage is TRBV3-1 (or the pseudogene TRBV3-2) and J usage is TRBJ1-2, with 10 bases fitting TRBD1. The CDR3 contains 14 residues. Germline assignment: CDR1 LGHDT and CDR2 YNNKEL (reference sequence). The CDR3 is CASSQDLFGQGVDF. Written as DNA, the CDR3 is TGTGCCAGCAGCCAAGATCTTTTCGGACAGGGGGTTGACTTC.

The chain is built from TRBV7-8 and TRBJ1-1; tentative D call: TRBD1 (5 bases). CDR1 and CDR2 (germline): SGHVS, FQNEAQ. The CDR3 has 16 amino acids. Deletions cut 5 bases from V and 0 bases from J, with 16 bases between. CDR3 amino acids: CASSRLIDRMNTEAFF. CDR3 nucleotides: TGTGCCAGCAGCAGATTGATAGACAGAATGAACACTGAAGCTTTCTTT.

J is TRBJ2-5 and V is TRBV9; 8 bases fit TRBD2. Germline CDR1 reads SGDLS; CDR2 reads YYNGEE. V lost 0 bases and J lost 5; bases outside the gene matches: 6. The CDR3 covers 15 residues. CDR3 residues: CASSVVGGAAETQYF. The CDR3 DNA follows: TGTGCCAGCAGCGTAGTCGGGGGGGCCGCGGAGACCCAGTACTTC.

This clone was seen only a few times. The V and J genes are TRBV18 and TRBJ2-7; 10 nucleotides align to TRBD1. The CDR3 is 14 amino acids. Germline CDR1 reads KGHSH; CDR2 reads LQKENI. With 3 bases clipped from V and 4 bases from J, the junction kept 3 bases outside the gene matches. In DNA, the CDR3 is TGTGCCAGCTCACCCGGGACAGGGGAGTACGAGCAGTACTTC. It specifies CASSPGTGEYEQYF. Based on the CDR3 plus reference TRBV18 and TRBJ2-7, the full variable domain is NAGVMQNPRHLVRRRGQEARLRCSPMKGHSHVYWYRQLPEEGLKFMVYLQKENIIDESGMPKERFSAEFPKEGPSILRIQQVVRGDSAAYFCASSPGTGEYEQYFGPGTRLTVT.

The rearrangement uses TRBV3-1 (or the pseudogene TRBV3-2) and TRBJ2-1, with TRBD2 identical over 11 bases. The CDR3 has 17 amino acids. Germline-derived CDR1 and CDR2 are LGHDT and YNNKEL (reference sequence). Trimming removed 4 bases from V and 5 bases from J; junction bases left unmatched: 10. The CDR3 loop is CASSLGIAGGPHNEQFF. The CDR3 nucleotides read TGTGCCAGCAGCCTCGGGATAGCGGGGGGGCCCCACAATGAGCAGTTCTTC.

In nucleotides, the CDR3 is TGCGCCAGCAGCCAGGGAACGACAGCACGCTACGAGCAGTACTTC. This translates into CASSQGTTARYEQYF. The genes are TRBV4-3 and TRBJ2-7; possibly TRBD1 for D (5 bases). The CDR3 contains 15 residues. Trimming stripped 3 bases from V and 3 bases from J, with 15 bases between. Germline loops: CDR1 LGHNA, CDR2 YSLEER.

The chain links TRBV29-1 to TRBJ1-2; no clear D. Looked up from germline, CDR1 is SQVTM and CDR2 is ANQGSEA. This CDR3 spans 9 amino acids. Trimming took 5 bases from V and 8 from J, leaving 6 bases between them. CDR3 DNA sequence: TGCAGCGTTAAGGAGGGCTACACCTTC. This codes for CSVKEGYTF. Full variable domain (missing parts from reference TRBV29-1 and TRBJ1-2): SAVISQKPSRDICQRGTSLTIQCQVDSQVTMMFWYRQQPGQSLTLIATANQGSEATYESGFVIDKFPISRPNLTFSTLTVSNMSPEDSSIYLCSVKEGYTFGSGTRLTVV.

The chain joins TRBV6-5 to TRBJ1-5, with D unresolved. The CDR3 length is 15 residues. Germline CDR1 is MNHEY and CDR2 is SVGAGI. V lost 6 bases, J lost 0 bases, and 12 bases lay in between. The CDR3 spells CASSWRRNSNQPQHF. CDR3 DNA sequence: TGTGCCAGCAGCTGGCGGAGAAATAGCAATCAGCCCCAGCATTTT.

The V and J genes are TRBV14 and TRBJ1-1; D gene unclear. The CDR3 totals 13 residues. Germline V CDR1 and CDR2: SGHDN, FVKESK. Trimming pared 6 bases from V and 10 bases from J, leaving 18 bases between. The CDR3 bases are TGTGCCAGCAGTTCGGACGGACCAAGCGGAGCTTTCTTT. It is translated as CASSSDGPSGAFF.

The chain recombines TRBV5-8 with TRBJ1-2; D remains unclear. Trimming left V 4 bases short and J 7 bases short, with 17 bases between. Germline V gene data show CDR1 as SGHTS and CDR2 as YDEGEE. The CDR3 covers 14 residues. In nucleotides, the CDR3 is TGTGCCAGCAGCCTTCTTGAGCCCAACGGTGGCTACACCTTC. Translation gives CASSLLEPNGGYTF.

The chain employs TRBV2 and TRBJ1-1; TRBD1 matches at 8 bases. Germline trimming cut 6 bases from V and 4 bases from J; bases unmatched to any gene: 16. The CDR3 covers 17 residues. CDR1 SNHLY and CDR2 FYNNEI come from the germline V gene. The CDR3: CASSLRQGLYGGTEAFF. The CDR3, as DNA: TGTGCCAGCAGCTTACGACAGGGGTTATACGGAGGCACTGAAGCTTTCTTT.

Comments on this clone: The junction differs from germline at one of its ends, possibly a read error. This chain joins TRBV9 and TRBJ2-1; D is possibly TRBD1 (5 bases). CDR3 length: 15 amino acids. Germline V gives CDR1 SGDLS, CDR2 YYNGEE. The chain's CDR3 is CASSVATGSYYEQFF. The CDR3 DNA follows: TGTGCCAGCAGCGTAGCTACAGGATCCTACTATGAGCAGTTCTTC.

The rearrangement joins TRBV11-2 to TRBJ2-1; tentatively, D is TRBD2 (6 bases). The V end was cut by 1 base, the J end by 4 bases, with 11 bases between. The CDR3 consists of 15 residues. In germline, CDR1 is SGHAT, CDR2 FQNNGV. In nucleotides, the CDR3 is TGTGCCAGCAGCTTAGCGGGGGTATCTTACAATGAGCAGTTCTTC. It specifies CASSLAGVSYNEQFF.

This CDR3 reads CASSQGSVAEAFF. For the CDR3, the DNA is TGTGCCAGCAGCCAAGGGTCAGTGGCTGAAGCTTTCTTT. This chain links TRBV3-1 (or the pseudogene TRBV3-2) with TRBJ1-1; D not resolved. CDR1 LGHDT and CDR2 YNNKEL come from the germline V gene (reference sequence). The CDR3 covers 13 residues. Trimming pared 1 base from V and 6 bases from J, leaving 9 bases between.

The chain recombines TRBV7-9 with TRBJ2-7, with D tentatively TRBD1 (5 bases). This CDR3 has 12 residues. CDR1 is SEHNR, CDR2 FQNEAQ, per germline (reference sequence). V was trimmed by 0 bases and J by 12 bases, leaving 12 bases between them. The CDR3 bases are TGTGCCAGCAGCTTAGCGCCAGGACACTCGTACTTC. It translates to CASSLAPGHSYF.